Given below is one T cell receptor beta chain in context. No cognate antigen has been identified for it. Base qualities are missing; no much larger clone stands one base away. These data belong to a study of control samples from healthy donors and cancer patients (TCRdb year 2020). The CDR3 spans 12 residues, from the cysteine through the phenylalanine. The DNA shown is the 36-base CDR3, in frame from base 1. CDR1 and CDR2, per the germline V gene, are MNHEY and SVGAGI. The junction shows trimming of 7 bases on V and 4 bases on J, plus 8 bases between the germline ends. Libraries were built with the immunoSEQ multiplex PCR assay. Not all clones reach the TCRdb copy of this immuneACCESS table, which keeps in-frame sequences only. Checked studies attribute under half of the gap to unresolved V genes and leave the rest unexplained. Within this sample are some 150,000 clones, with roughly 95% of them counted one time only. Together, the top ten hold approximately 1% of the sample.

Specimen: blood. The TCR was taken from a woman in her twenties or thirties in good health. In this chain, TRBV6-5 is recombined with TRBJ1-5; the D gene cannot be named for sure. The CDR3 protein sequence reads: CASNNKNQPQHF. At the DNA level, the sequence is TGTGCCAGCAACAACAAAAATCAGCCCCAGCATTTT.